This TCR beta chain appears in the sequencing data of a study of cytomegalovirus exposure and HLA in healthy donors. As regards this clone: What it binds is not known. The junction does not match germline at one end; this may be a read error.

PCR amplification relied on 60 Vbeta primers (plus 13 Jbeta primers). Data came from immunoSEQ multiplex PCR; TCRdb stores just in-frame clones and leaves some out. The sample yields under 200,000 clones, 81% seen once. Germline CDR1 is MGHRA and CDR2 is YSYEKL. This CDR3 spans 17 amino acids. General study findings and limits: TCR beta chains numbering 150 to 200 were designated cytomegalovirus-associated. Most likely, a cluster of highly shared sequence variants arose as a sequencing artifact. While the bulk of TCR sequences proved rare, some public TCRs turned up in many donors.

The receptor was isolated from a woman aged 45-59 years in good health and CMV-seronegative. Material for sequencing was PBMCs. The rearrangement joins TRBV4-1 to TRBJ1-3, with D maybe TRBD1 (5 bases). For the CDR3, the DNA is TGCGCCAGCAGCCAAGATCTATCAGGGTGGGGTGGAAGCACCATATATTTT. This translates into CASSQDLSGWGGSTIYF.